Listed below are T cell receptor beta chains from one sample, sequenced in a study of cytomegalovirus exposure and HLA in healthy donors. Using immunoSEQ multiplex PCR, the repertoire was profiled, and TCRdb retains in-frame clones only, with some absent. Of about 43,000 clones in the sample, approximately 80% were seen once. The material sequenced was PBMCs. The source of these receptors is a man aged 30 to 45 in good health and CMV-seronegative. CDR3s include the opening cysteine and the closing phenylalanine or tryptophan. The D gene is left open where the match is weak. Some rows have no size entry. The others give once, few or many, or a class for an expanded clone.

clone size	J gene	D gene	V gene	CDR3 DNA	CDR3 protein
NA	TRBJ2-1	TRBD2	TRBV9	TGTGCCAGCAGCGTAGATCCGTCGGGGGGGCTGGATGACAATGAGCAGTTCTTC	CASSVDPSGGLDDNEQFF
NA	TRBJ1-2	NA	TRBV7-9	TGTGCCAGCAGCTTAGTCAGGGGCTCGTCGCACGGCTACACCTTC	CASSLVRGSSHGYTF
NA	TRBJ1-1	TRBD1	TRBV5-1	TGCGCCAGCAGCTCAGGGACAGGGGTCGGCACTGAAGCTTTCTTT	CASSSGTGVGTEAFF
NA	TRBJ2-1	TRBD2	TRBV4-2	TGTGCCAGCGGTACCGGGACTAGCGTTTACAATGAGCAGTTCTTC	CASGTGTSVYNEQFF
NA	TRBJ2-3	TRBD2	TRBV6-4	TGTGCCAGCAGTGACTCGGAGCGGGGTTCCACAGATACGCAGTATTTT	CASSDSERGSTDTQYF
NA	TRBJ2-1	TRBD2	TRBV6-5	TGTGCCAGCAGTGACTCGGCGGGAGGGCCGGGTGAGCAGTTCTTC	CASSDSAGGPGEQFF
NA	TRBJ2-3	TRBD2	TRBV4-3	TGCGCCAGCAGCACCGACGGGGGGAATACGCAGTATTTT	CASSTDGGNTQYF
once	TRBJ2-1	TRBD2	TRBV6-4	TGTGCCAGCAGTGACTTTTATCCCCTAGCGGGAGGTGAGCAGTTCTTC	CASSDFYPLAGGEQFF
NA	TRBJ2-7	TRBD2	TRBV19	TGTGCCAGTAACAAGCGGGGCCGTGACTCCTACGAGCAGTACTTC	CASNKRGRDSYEQYF
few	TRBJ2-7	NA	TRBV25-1	TGTGCCAGCAGTGAATCGCACGGTGCTTCCTACGAGCAGTACTTC	CASSESHGASYEQYF
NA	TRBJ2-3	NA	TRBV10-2	TGCGCCAGCAGTATCAGGGGATGGGCAGATACGCAGTATTTT	CASSIRGWADTQYF
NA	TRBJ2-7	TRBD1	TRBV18	TGTGCCAGCTCACCACCTGAGACAGGGGGTTCAGACGAGCAGTACTTC	CASSPPETGGSDEQYF
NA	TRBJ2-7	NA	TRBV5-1	TGCGCCAGCAGCTTCCAAAGTGGGAGTACCTACGAGCAGTACTTC	CASSFQSGSTYEQYF
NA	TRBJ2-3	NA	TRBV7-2	TGTGCCAGCAGCACCGCGGGACAGAGCACAGATACGCAGTATTTT	CASSTAGQSTDTQYF
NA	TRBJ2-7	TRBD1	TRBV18	TGTGCCAGCTCACCACCTTCGGGACAGACTTACGAGCAGTACTTC	CASSPPSGQTYEQYF
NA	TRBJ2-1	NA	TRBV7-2	TGTGCCAGCAGCTTAAATATCGAGCAGTTCTTC	CASSLNIEQFF
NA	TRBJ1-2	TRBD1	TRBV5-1	TGCGCCAGCAGCTCGGGATTTGACAGGGGACTTAATGGCTACACCTTC	CASSSGFDRGLNGYTF
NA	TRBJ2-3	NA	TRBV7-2	TGTGCCAGCAGCTCGAGCCGCACAGATACGCAGTATTTT	CASSSSRTDTQYF
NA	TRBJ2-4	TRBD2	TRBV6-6	TGTGCCAGCGCTCCTAGCGGGACAGCCAAAAACATTCAGTACTTC	CASAPSGTAKNIQYF
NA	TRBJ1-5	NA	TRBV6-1	TGTGCCAGCAGTGAAGCGCGGAGTAGGAGTCAGCCCCAGCATTTT	CASSEARSRSQPQHF
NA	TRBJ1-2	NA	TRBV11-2	TGTGCCAGCAGCCCCGGACAGAACTATGGCTACACCTTC	CASSPGQNYGYTF
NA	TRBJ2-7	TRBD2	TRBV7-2	TGTGCCAGCAGCTTATCGGCGGGAGGTACTTACGAGCAGTACTTC	CASSLSAGGTYEQYF